Below, 10 T cell receptor beta chains from the same sample are listed, as sequenced in a study of shared clonotypes between healthy human individuals. The data were produced by immunoSEQ multiplex PCR, yet TCRdb's version contains in-frame clones alone and is incomplete. The repertoire holds 650,000 to 800,000 clones, with 72% as singletons. The sample taken for sequencing was memory CD4+ T cells sorted from blood. Specified subset: CD45RA-negative fraction. All receptors derive from a woman aged 30 to 39 in good health.

The CDR3: CATSRDYSNEQFF. For the CDR3, the DNA is TGTGCCACCAGCAGAGATTATAGCAATGAGCAGTTCTTC. The chain carries TRBV15 and TRBJ2-1, with unresolved D. The germline gives CDR1 LNHNV, CDR2 YYDKDF (reference sequence). This CDR3 has 13 amino acids. V lost 0 bases, J lost 6 bases, and 6 bases lay in between. Full variable domain (remainder filled in from reference TRBV15 and TRBJ2-1): DAMVIQNPRYQVTQFGKPVTLSCSQTLNHNVMYWYQQKSSQAPKLLFHYYDKDFNNEADTPDNFQSRRPNTSFCFLDIRSPGLGDTAMYLCATSRDYSNEQFFGPGTRLTVL.

This chain links TRBV2 with TRBJ2-5; 9 bases align to TRBD2. This CDR3 is 15 amino acids long. Germline V gene lookup returns CDR1 SNHLY and CDR2 FYNNEI. The V and J ends lost 6 bases and 5 bases, in that order; junction bases with no gene match: 10. CDR3 amino acids: CASRQNSGRIETQYF. The CDR3 region has the DNA TGTGCCAGCAGGCAAAATAGCGGGAGAATCGAGACCCAGTACTTC.

This chain joins TRBV28 and TRBJ2-5, with D unresolved. CDR1 and CDR2 from the germline V gene are MDHEN and SYDVKM. The CDR3 sequence is 15 residues long. V was clipped by 6 bases and J by 2 bases, with 16 bases between them. Here the CDR3 reads CASSRYSHGQETQYF. The CDR3 DNA reads as TGTGCCAGCAGCCGTTACTCTCATGGACAAGAGACCCAGTACTTC.

About this clone: This same CDR3 is encoded by further DNA sequences in the sample. The genes are TRBV18 and TRBJ1-5; possible D gene TRBD1, 5 bases. CDR3 length equals 14 residues. V shed 2 bases and J shed 2 bases, with 7 bases lying between them. The germline V gene encodes CDR1 KGHSH and CDR2 LQKENI. DNA for the CDR3: TGTGCCAGCTCACCAGGGGGAGGCAATCAGCCCCAGCATTTT. This codes for CASSPGGGNQPQHF.

The chain recombines TRBV6-5 with TRBJ1-1, with a tentative D call TRBD1 (6 bases). Trimming removed 4 bases from V and 11 bases from J, with 23 bases in between. In germline, CDR1 is MNHEY, CDR2 SVGAGI. CDR3 length: 15 residues. CDR3 in amino acids: CASSSRGTSQNKAFF. In DNA, the CDR3 is TGTGCCAGCAGTTCCCGCGGGACATCCCAAAATAAGGCTTTCTTT.

This chain joins TRBV6-5 and TRBJ1-5, with a possible D match to TRBD1 (5 bases). Germline CDR1 and CDR2: MNHEY and SVGAGI. The CDR3 contains 14 residues. The germline V and J ends were trimmed by 2 bases and 4 bases, with 9 bases remaining between them. This CDR3 reads CASSYTWGNQPQHF. CDR3 in DNA: TGTGCCAGCAGTTACACTTGGGGGAATCAGCCCCAGCATTTT.

Notes on this clone: Other DNA sequences in the same sample also yield this CDR3. This chain uses TRBV29-1 with TRBJ1-4; D gene uncertain. CDR3 length: 11 residues. The germline V gene encodes CDR1 SQVTM and CDR2 ANQGSEA. The V gene lost 4 bases and the J gene lost 7 bases, with 7 bases spanning the gap. CDR3 sequence (DNA): TGCAGCGTTGGACAACCTGAAAAACTGTTTTTT. It yields the protein CSVGQPEKLFF.

The V call is TRBV11-2, the J call TRBJ2-1; 8 bases line up with TRBD2. The trim removed 1 base at V and 10 bases at J, leaving 6 bases unmatched. The CDR3 covers 14 residues. Germline-derived CDR1 and CDR2 are SGHAT and FQNNGV. CDR3 DNA sequence: TGTGCCAGCAGCTTAGGGGGACTAGTTTTGGAGCAGTTCTTC. The encoded protein is CASSLGGLVLEQFF.

This clone came up a few times. J is TRBJ2-5 and V is TRBV5-1, with D possibly matching TRBD2 (5 bases). Between the trimmed V and J ends, which lost 4 bases and 5 bases, there was a span of 24 bases. This CDR3 has 17 amino acids. Germline values: CDR1 SGHRS, CDR2 YFSETQ. CDR3 sequence: CASSLGVEAPERETQYF. The CDR3 DNA sequence: TGCGCCAGCAGCCTCGGGGTAGAGGCCCCCGAGCGGGAGACCCAGTACTTC.

In regard to this clone: The same CDR3 also results from other DNA sequences found in this sample. The J gene is TRBJ1-2, the V gene TRBV5-4, with 8 positions matching TRBD1. V lost 4 bases and J lost 7; bases outside the gene matches: 6. Germline CDR1 is SGHNT and CDR2 is YYREEE (reference sequence). CDR3 size: 13 residues. CDR3 DNA sequence: TGTGCCAGCAGCCTGGACAGGGACGCTGGCTACACCTTC. It yields the protein CASSLDRDAGYTF.